This TCR beta chain was observed in a study of identical twins. Each cDNA held unique molecular identifiers, and template switching gave it a universal primer site. A single record per CDR3 protein comes from TCRdb applying MiXCR to the 5' RACE reads. The sample comprises a few hundred thousand distinct CDR3 sequences, about 12% of which are singletons, and around 7.2% rests with the top ten. Germline assignment: CDR1 DFQATT and CDR2 SNEGSKA (reference sequence). The V end lost 0 bases, the J end lost 5 bases, and 18 bases lay between the germline ends. There are 16 residues in the CDR3. This clonotype has more than one count but fewer than ten. The data also belong to a second study, concerning yellow fever vaccine responses in identical twins. That work adds: Reportedly, twins showed a vaccine T cell response that looked partly convergent and partly personalized.

This receptor was obtained from a woman aged 18-29 years in good health. The specimen sequenced was CD8+ T cells sorted from blood. The chain couples TRBV20-1 to TRBJ2-3, with D perhaps TRBD1 (6 bases). CDR3 sequence reads: CSARDLTGIREDTQYF. CDR3 DNA: TGCAGTGCTAGAGACCTAACAGGGATTCGGGAAGATACGCAGTATTTT.